The 22 T cell receptor beta chains listed next were all sequenced from one sample in a study of tissue T cells after allogeneic stem cell transplantation. Noted time point: mouse harvest day 14 after allogeneic transplant. Tail vein injection delivered 10^7 T-cell-depleted bone marrow cells and 10^6 splenic CD5+ T cells. Assay: immunoSEQ multiplex PCR; the TCRdb copy retains only in-frame clones and omits some. The data contain 7,500 to 8,000 clones, roughly a third of them singletons. The sample consisted of skin. These receptors all stem from a female BALB/c mouse given C57BL/6 T cells with graft-versus-host disease after an allogeneic hematopoietic cell transplant.

Details on this clone: Mouse names are used for the genes. The sequenced fragment ends 1 residue before the CDR3 boundary, so the rest is inferred from the germline J gene. V gene TRBV13-1 combines with J gene TRBJ2-3; 11 bases are a match to TRBD2. The germline V gene has CDR1 NSHNY and CDR2 SYGAGN. This CDR3 comprises 16 residues. V lost 7 bases to trimming and J lost 4 bases; unmatched junction nucleotides: 11. CDR3 sequence reads: CASGGPRDWGSETLYF. The sequenced part of the CDR3 DNA is TGTGCCAGCGGCGGCCCCCGGGACTGGGGGTCAGAAACGCTGTAT.

This clone was counted between two and nine times. These gene names are mouse names. The sequence runs out 1 residue before the end of the CDR3; the remainder is reconstructed from the germline J gene. The gene calls are TRBV4 and TRBJ2-2, with D tentatively TRBD1 (5 bases). The V end lost 4 bases, the J end lost 3 bases, and 9 bases lay between the germline ends. The CDR3 extends over 14 amino acids. Germline V gene lookup returns CDR1 LGHDT and CDR2 YNNKQL (reference sequence). The CDR3 loop is CASSFRVDTGQLYF. The CDR3 bases that were read are TGTGCCAGCAGCTTCAGGGTTGACACCGGGCAGCTCTAC.

Regarding this clone: Gene names and germline refer to mouse. The CDR3 is cut off 1 residue early in the read; its end comes from the germline J gene. Within the sample, other DNA sequences also encode this same CDR3. J is TRBJ2-5 and V is TRBV26; a weak D match, TRBD1 (5 bases). V gave up 6 bases and J gave up 4 bases, with 8 bases separating them. CDR3 length: 12 residues. Germline CDR1 is KGHPV and CDR2 is FQNQEV (reference sequence). The chain's CDR3 is CASSRQKDTQYF. The part of the CDR3 DNA that was read is TGTGCCAGCAGCCGACAGAAAGACACCCAGTAC.

This clone turned up a few times. Genes and germline are mouse. The CDR3 end lies 1 residue beyond the end of the read and is filled in from the germline J gene. This chain uses TRBV26 with TRBJ2-4, with 10 bases lining up with TRBD2. This CDR3 is 14 amino acids long. V lost 2 bases and J lost 5; bases outside the gene matches: 1. Germline CDR1 reads KGHPV; CDR2 reads FQNQEV (reference sequence). The sequenced part of the CDR3 DNA is TGTGCCAGCAGTCTGGGACTGGGGGTAAACACCTTGTAC. Its translation is CASSLGLGVNTLY. The complete CDR3 protein is CASSLGLGVNTLYF.

Regarding this clone: Any gene name here is a mouse gene name. The sequence runs out 1 residue before the end of the CDR3; the remainder is reconstructed from the germline J gene. The genes are TRBV20 and TRBJ2-5; the D is unclear. The CDR3 runs 13 residues. V dropped 0 bases and J dropped 0 bases, with 4 bases sitting between them. The germline gives CDR1 GFQATS, CDR2 STVNSAI. The CDR3 region is CGARETNQDTQYF. The sequenced part of the CDR3 DNA is TGTGGTGCTAGGGAAACAAACCAAGACACCCAGTAC.

This clone showed up just once. Genes and germline come from the mouse. The sequenced fragment ends 1 residue before the CDR3 boundary, so the rest is inferred from the germline J gene. J is TRBJ2-5 and V is TRBV26; no reliable D call. The CDR3 sequence is 12 residues long. Trimming cost V 2 bases and J 6 bases, with 6 bases left between them. Germline CDR1 KGHPV, CDR2 FQNQEV (reference sequence). The CDR3 DNA, read in part, is TGTGCCAGCAGTCTGGGGAGGGACACCCAGTAC. Amino acid sequence: CASSLGRDTQY. The full CDR3 is CASSLGRDTQYF.

With regard to this clone: Germline and genes: mouse. The read ends 1 residue before the CDR3 terminus; that terminus is restored from the germline J gene. This sequence joins TRBV26 and TRBJ2-7, with no clear D. Germline lookup yields CDR1 KGHPV and CDR2 FQNQEV (reference sequence). The CDR3 consists of 13 residues. Trimming removed 6 bases at V and 4 bases at J, with 13 bases between. CDR3 DNA, as far as it was read: TGTGCCAGCAGCCCGACACAAACTTATGAACAGTAC. It yields the protein CASSPTQTYEQY. The CDR3, in full, reads CASSPTQTYEQYF.

About this clone: Each gene name is a mouse one. The CDR3 end is not reached by the read, which stops 1 residue before it; the germline J gene fills it in. The gene calls are TRBV16 and TRBJ1-3, with D tentatively TRBD1 (5 bases). The CDR3 runs to 15 residues. Trimming shortened V by 8 bases and J by 0 bases, and 14 bases separated the two germline ends. Per germline, CDR1 SGHSA and CDR2 FRNQAP. CDR3 DNA (partial): TGTGCAAGCGGGTCCCGGACAAATTCTGGAAATACGCTCTAT. This translates into CASGSRTNSGNTLY. Given in full, the CDR3 is CASGSRTNSGNTLYF.

This clone occurred a few times. Genes and germline come from the mouse. The read is 1 residue too short to cover the CDR3 end, so that end is filled in from the germline J gene. J is TRBJ1-1 and V is TRBV26; the D is unclear. Trimming removed 2 bases at V and 8 bases at J, with 9 bases between. This CDR3 is 12 amino acids long. CDR1 KGHPV and CDR2 FQNQEV come from the germline V gene (reference sequence). The CDR3 reads CASSLRRDEVFF. CDR3 bases read: TGTGCCAGCAGTCTGAGAAGGGATGAAGTCTTC.

In the case of this clone: Gene names and germline refer to mouse. The missing CDR3 end, 1 residue past where the read stops, is filled in from the germline J gene. This sequence joins TRBV12-2 and TRBJ2-3, with D possibly matching TRBD1 (5 bases). Trimming cost V 1 base and J 1 base, with 8 bases left between them. Germline V gene sequence: CDR1 SGHLS, CDR2 HYDKME. CDR3 size: 14 residues. The CDR3 DNA, read in part, is TGTGCCAGCTCTCTTCAGGGTGGTGCAGAAACGCTGTAT. Its translation: CASSLQGGAETLY. The full-length CDR3 reads as CASSLQGGAETLYF. Full variable domain (outside the CDR3, taken from reference TRBV12-2 and TRBJ2-3): NSGVVQSPRYIIKGKGERSILKCIPISGHLSVAWYQQTQGQELKFFIQHYDKMERDKGNLPSRFSVQQFDDYHSEMNMSALELEDSAVYFCASSLQGGAETLYFGSGTRLTVL.

Regarding this clone: The genes and germline here are from mouse. The CDR3 end falls 1 residue outside the read, so it is completed with the germline J gene. The chain has TRBV23 and TRBJ1-1; the table's D gene call, TRBD1, was not cross checked with the DNA. The V gene's germline CDR1 is KGHTA and CDR2 FQNQQP. This CDR3 has 13 amino acids. The CDR3: CSSSPQRNTEVFF. CDR3 DNA (partial): TGCTCCAGCAGTCCACAGAGAAACACAGAAGTCTTC.

In the case of this clone: Gene names follow the mouse nomenclature. Sequencing ends 1 residue short of the CDR3 end; the germline J gene provides the rest. V is TRBV13-3 and J is TRBJ2-4; tentative D call: TRBD1 (6 bases). The CDR3 runs 13 residues. Germline CDR1 reads NNHDY; CDR2 reads SYVADS. V was shortened by 2 bases and J by 8 bases, with 12 bases between the two germline ends. CDR3 residues: CASSDRGRGTLYF. The covered CDR3 bases are TGTGCCAGCAGTGACAGGGGACGGGGCACCTTGTAC. The complete variable domain, with remaining parts taken from reference TRBV13-3 and TRBJ2-4, reads EAAVTQSPRSKVAVTGGKVTLSCHQTNNHDYMYWYRQDTGHGLRLIHYSYVADSTEKGDIPDGYKASRPSQENFSLILELASLSQTAVYFCASSDRGRGTLYFGAGTRLSVL.

A word on this clone: Gene names and germline refer to mouse. The DNA ends 1 residue before the CDR3 does, and the rest of the CDR3 is filled in from the germline J gene. The chain carries TRBV1 and TRBJ1-3, with 7 bases matching TRBD1. The junction had 3 bases not matched to a gene; V was cut back by 3 bases and J by 1 base. CDR1 and CDR2 from the germline V gene are NSQYPW and LRSPGD (reference sequence). The CDR3 is 15 amino acids. The CDR3 sequence is CTCSARDRSGNTLYF. The sequenced part of the CDR3 DNA is TGCACCTGCAGTGCCCGGGACAGATCTGGAAATACGCTCTAT.

Within the sample, this clone is medium-sized. Mouse gene names and germline throughout. The CDR3 end is not reached by the read, which stops 1 residue before it; the germline J gene fills it in. The chain uses TRBV26 and TRBJ1-1; D might be TRBD1 (6 bases). This CDR3 is built from 14 residues. V shed 2 bases and J shed 0 bases, with 7 bases lying between them. Germline CDR1 KGHPV, CDR2 FQNQEV (reference sequence). The CDR3 reads CASSLTGTNTEVFF. The sequenced part of the CDR3 DNA is TGTGCCAGCAGTCTGACAGGGACAAACACAGAAGTCTTC.

By its share, this clone is medium-sized. Gene and germline names: mouse. The sequence runs out 1 residue before the end of the CDR3; the remainder is reconstructed from the germline J gene. The rearrangement uses TRBV26 and TRBJ1-3; TRBD1 aligns across 7 bases. CDR1 is KGHPV, CDR2 FQNQEV, per germline (reference sequence). The junction had 1 base not matched to a gene; V was cut back by 3 bases and J by 2 bases. CDR3 length: 14 amino acids. CDR3 residues: CASSLQGAGNTLYF. The sequenced part of the CDR3 DNA is TGTGCCAGCAGTCTTCAGGGGGCTGGAAATACGCTCTAT. Together with reference TRBV26 and TRBJ1-3, the CDR3 gives the full variable domain: NSKVIQTPRYLVKGQGQKAKMRCIPEKGHPVVFWYQQNKNNEFKFLINFQNQEVLQQIDMTEKRFSAECPSNSPCSLEIQSSEAGDSALYLCASSLQGAGNTLYFGEGSRLIVV.

Note on this clone: Any gene name here is a mouse gene name. The CDR3 end lies 1 residue beyond the end of the read and is filled in from the germline J gene. This chain links TRBV29 with TRBJ1-6; D ambiguous. TRBJ1-6 has ORF status, its function being uncertain. CDR3 length equals 12 residues. Trimming took off 6 bases at V and 7 bases at J, with 7 bases between the two ends. The germline gives CDR1 MSHET, CDR2 SYDVDS. CDR3 DNA, as far as it was read: TGTGCTAGCAGCTCAAAAAATTCGCCCCTCTAC. Its translation: CASSSKNSPLY. The complete CDR3 sequence is CASSSKNSPLYF.

This clone has more than one count but fewer than ten. Gene names are the mouse ones. The missing CDR3 end, 1 residue past where the read stops, is filled in from the germline J gene. The chain joins TRBV31 to TRBJ2-1, with 11 bases aligning to TRBD2. The CDR3 is 15 amino acids. CDR1 is GKSSPN, CDR2 SITVG, per germline. J gave up 3 bases and V 1 base, and 2 bases lay outside the gene matches. Partial CDR3 DNA: TGTGCCTGGAGTCCTGGGACTGGGGGCTATGCTGAGCAGTTC. This translates into CAWSPGTGGYAEQF. Given in full, the CDR3 is CAWSPGTGGYAEQFF.

As to this clone: All gene names here are mouse names. The read halts 1 residue ahead of the CDR3 end, with the missing end drawn from the germline J gene. The chain links TRBV15 to TRBJ2-4; 7 bases are shared with TRBD2. There are 18 residues in the CDR3. The germline V gene has CDR1 SGHND and CDR2 FRSKSL. Trimming took 0 bases from V and 3 from J; bases not matched to a gene: 12. This chain's CDR3 is CASSLAGVGGRRQNTLYF. Partial CDR3 DNA: TGTGCCAGCAGTTTAGCAGGAGTGGGGGGAAGAAGACAAAACACCTTGTAC.

As to this clone: All gene names here are mouse names. The read is 1 residue too short to cover the CDR3 end, so that end is filled in from the germline J gene. This sequence joins TRBV31 and TRBJ1-1; no clear D. The V gene lost 0 bases and the J gene lost 1 base, with 9 bases spanning the gap. The V gene's germline CDR1 is GKSSPN and CDR2 SITVG. The CDR3 length is 14 residues. The covered CDR3 bases are TGTGCCTGGAGTCTAGAACAGAGAAACACAGAAGTCTTC. It encodes CAWSLEQRNTEVF. The complete CDR3 reads CAWSLEQRNTEVFF.

Concerning this clone itself: The genes are named according to mouse. The observed sequence ends 1 residue before the CDR3 terminus, with the missing tail filled in from the germline J gene. V and J are TRBV26 and TRBJ2-1; 11 bases line up with TRBD2. After removal of 3 bases from V and 5 bases from J, the junction contained 6 bases not matched to a gene. Germline V gives CDR1 KGHPV, CDR2 FQNQEV (reference sequence). The CDR3 runs 16 residues. The CDR3 spells CASSLGTGGGNAEQFF. The CDR3 bases that were read are TGTGCCAGCAGTCTAGGGACTGGGGGCGGAAATGCTGAGCAGTTC.

This clone was found a few times. The genes and germline here are from mouse. The read falls 1 residue short of the CDR3 end, and the missing part is taken from the germline J gene. The chain carries TRBV29 and TRBJ1-1; D gene ambiguous. The ends were cut back, 3 bases at V and 1 base at J, with 6 bases in the middle. Germline-derived CDR1 and CDR2 are MSHET and SYDVDS. CDR3 length: 13 amino acids. The DNA read from the CDR3 is TGTGCTAGCAGTTTGGGCAAAAACACAGAAGTCTTC. It specifies CASSLGKNTEVF. The CDR3 in full is CASSLGKNTEVFF.

This clone was detected only a few times. The listed genes are named as in mouse. With the read ending 1 residue before the CDR3 end, the germline J gene is used to fill in that end. This sequence joins TRBV26 and TRBJ1-3; D uncertain. Germline assignment: CDR1 KGHPV and CDR2 FQNQEV (reference sequence). The CDR3 sequence is 14 residues long. Trimming removed 2 bases at V and 3 bases at J, with 8 bases between. CDR3 sequence: CASSLTGNGNTLYF. The CDR3 bases that were read are TGTGCCAGCAGTCTGACGGGGAATGGAAATACGCTCTAT.